This paragraph covers one T cell receptor (beta chain) sequence. Its antigen is unidentified. This entry is derived from a study of cytomegalovirus exposure and HLA in healthy donors. Broader study findings: The number of N-insertions in an Asian-associated ancestry cluster was reportedly below the approximately 690-donor mean in a later analysis. After further analysis at a later stage, 16,951 TCR beta sequences were associated with HLA alleles at 0.05 false discovery rate.

Trimming took off 5 bases at V and 5 bases at J, with 16 bases between the two ends. Germline lookup yields CDR1 SGHVS and CDR2 FQNEAQ. The CDR3 has 14 amino acids. PCR used 60 Vbeta primers and 13 Jbeta primers. The data were produced by immunoSEQ multiplex PCR, yet TCRdb's version contains in-frame clones alone and is incomplete. The sample lists about 180,000 clones; around 80% were seen once. The receptor's source is a girl between 5 and 17 years old in good health and CMV-seropositive. The chain employs TRBV7-8 and TRBJ2-7; possibly TRBD1 for D (6 bases). Sample: PBMCs. The CDR3: CASSVGTLTHEQYF. CDR3 DNA sequence: TGTGCCAGCAGCGTAGGGACACTAACCCACGAGCAGTACTTC.